The TCR beta chain described here comes from a study of tumor and adjacent non-tumor tissue in lung cancer. Study-wide results and limits: Patients with more diverse tumor TCRs had worse survival. Tumor repertoires had a smaller top 100 clone share than normal lung.

Three rounds of nested PCR, following a modified ARM-PCR protocol, produced the TCRbeta library. MiXCR was run by TCRdb on the multiplex PCR reads, yielding one entry per CDR3 protein. Here the sample spans about 98,000 distinct CDR3 sequences, 80% being singletons. This CDR3 contains 14 residues. Germline assignment: CDR1 MNHNY and CDR2 SVGAGI (reference sequence). V was trimmed by 5 bases and J by 10 bases, leaving 15 bases between them. This sample's RNA came from whole unsorted tissue. More than 3 cm separated this lung sample from the edge of the tumor. Notes on this clonotype: Its antigen is undetermined. This CDR3 is missing its conserved last phenylalanine or tryptophan, likely due to a read error.

This TCR was sampled from a man in his sixties with small cell lung cancer. Sequenced sample: distant non-tumor lung tissue. V gene TRBV6-6 combines with J gene TRBJ1-6; tentative D call: TRBD1 (5 bases). The CDR3 loop is CASSRQCIGSPLHI. The DNA for the CDR3 is TGTGCCAGCAGTAGACAGTGTATAGGGTCACCCCTCCACATT.